This T cell receptor (beta chain) comes out of a study of blood T cells in healthy people across ages. Then a second PCR, running roughly 7 to 11 cycles, was carried out with a sample-barcoded 5' primer and a J-beta primer mix. TCRdb re-analysed the 5' RACE reads in MiXCR, keeping a single row per CDR3 protein. There are 650,000 to 1,000,000 distinct CDR3 sequences in the sample; 35% to 60% occur only once, and over 15% lies in the top ten. To note about this clonotype: Its antigen is unidentified.

The study isolated at least 6.5 million PBMCs from each sample. Overall study results and limits: Diversity was higher, and naive CD4+ cells more numerous, in long-lived donors than in aged donors.

Per germline, CDR1 MNHNS and CDR2 SASEGT. V was trimmed by 7 bases and J by 3 bases, leaving 15 bases between them. The CDR3 is 14 residues long. This chain uses TRBV6-1 with TRBJ1-2; D uncertain. This sequence originates from a man at least 80 years old in good health. The sample taken for sequencing was blood. As DNA, the CDR3 is TGTGCCAGCACTCAGCCCCAAAGCGACTATGGCTACACCTTC. Its protein product is CASTQPQSDYGYTF.